This T cell receptor beta chain was identified during a study of CD8+ T cells in alopecia areata. The wider study: Treated patients received oral tofacitinib, 5 to 10 mg twice daily. Patients in the study were on tofacitinib for 6 to 18 months, then off it for 6 months. Study outcomes and limitations: Compared with mice, patients displayed less clear TCR sharing, possibly for HLA-related reasons. Scalp samples also yield sequences from resident alphabeta T cells of normal skin.

This clone showed up just a few times. Its specificity is not known. Extracted RNA was reverse transcribed, and the resulting cDNA served as sequencing template. The table came from immunoSEQ multiplex PCR; TCRdb's copy has only in-frame clones and leaves some out. The sample lists 150,000 to 160,000 clones; 40% to 65% were seen once. This sequence was found in a human donor with alopecia areata. Sample: CD8+ T cells sorted from blood, taken at week 0.

The CDR3 bases are TGTGCCAGCACTGCGACAGACAACACTGAAGCTTTCTTT. Encoded protein: CASTATDNTEAFF. The V call is TRBV2, the J call TRBJ1-1; D might be TRBD1 (5 bases). Looked up from germline, CDR1 is SNHLY and CDR2 is FYNNEI. V lost 7 bases, J lost 2 bases, and 11 bases lay in between. The CDR3 is 13 residues long.